This T cell receptor (beta chain) was observed in a study of response to subunit inactivated influenza vaccine. TCRdb redid the calling of the RT-PCR reads with MiXCR, one entry per CDR3 protein. The sample consists of 200,000 to 300,000 distinct CDR3 sequences, 12% of them appearing once. CDR3 length: 15 residues. Germline values: CDR1 SGHDN, CDR2 FVKESK. Trimming at V came to 5 bases and at J to 2 bases, leaving 6 bases not matched to a gene. The sequence derives from a man aged 45-65 years who received an inactivated influenza vaccine. Specimen: non-naive T cells sorted from PBMCs, collected 14 to 15 days before vaccination. This chain joins TRBV14 and TRBJ2-5, with 9 bases that match TRBD1. CDR3 amino acids: CASSSLDRGQETQYF. The CDR3 DNA follows: TGTGCCAGCAGCAGCTTGGACAGGGGACAAGAGACCCAGTACTTC.